This TCR beta chain was recovered during a study of cytomegalovirus exposure and HLA in healthy donors. Study results and limitations: Prior analysis indicated that the majority of TCR beta V segments exhibited productivity approximately 87% or approximately 30% of the time.

60 Vbeta and 13 Jbeta primers were used in PCR. Some clones are missing from TCRdb's copy, which holds only in-frame ones; the method was immunoSEQ multiplex PCR. The sample has 120,000 or so clones, approximately 81% seen once. Germline V gives CDR1 LGHNA, CDR2 YSLEER. The CDR3 loop spans 21 amino acids. Germline trimming cut 3 bases from V and 0 bases from J; bases unmatched to any gene: 18. With respect to this clone: What it binds is unknown.

Sequenced input: PBMCs. The J gene is TRBJ1-5, the V gene TRBV4-3; 9 nucleotides match TRBD1. The TCR was taken from a man aged 18 to 30 in good health and CMV-seropositive. In DNA, the CDR3 is TGCGCCAGCAGCCAGCCGACCGGGACAGGGAGACAGGTGAGTAGCAATCAGCCCCAGCATTTT. Translating gives CASSQPTGTGRQVSSNQPQHF.